This TCR beta chain was captured in a study of shared clonotypes between healthy human individuals (dated by TCRdb to the early 2020s). Describing the broader study: The cohort included a few men and a couple of women between 18 and 49 years of age. For each donor, CD4 naive and CD4 memory were each given three plates, CD8 naive was given two plates, and CD8 memory was given one plate. To increase sequencing depth and limit assay-specific biases, TCR repertoire library preparation and sequencing were carried out by different laboratories using diverse techniques. To estimate repertoire size and how much clonotypes are shared between individuals, the study performed deep sequencing of blood TCR repertoires from 4 to 6 healthy adults. Between about 0.85 and 9.5 billion PBMCs per donor were obtained by leukapheresis.

About this clone: Its recognized antigen is unknown. No base qualities exist here, and no much larger clone lies one base off it.

Study-level results and caveats: Approximately 5% of naive CD4, 3.5% of naive CD8, 2.3% of memory CD4, and approximately 0.4% of memory CD8 clonotypes were shared across several donors. Because the study included a small number of donors, the genetic and exposure-history diversity represented was limited. Rarefaction of sorted-subset datasets indicated incomplete sequencing despite the large sequencing depth. Compared with non-shared clonotypes, the clonotypes found in all four sorted-subset donors had higher generation probabilities. Based on pairwise subsampling, the degree of clonotype sharing among donors was expected to be affected by sequencing depth. Naive subsets generally had larger estimated clonotype richness than memory subsets did. Sampling was restricted to blood, and TCR repertoires in tissues likely differ from the TCR repertoires found in blood.

For this chain, trimming is 2 bases at the V end and 5 bases at the J end, and the number of junction bases without a gene match is 7. The germline V gene (reference sequence) supplies CDR1 SEHNR and CDR2 FQNEAQ. The CDR3 covers 15 residues, taking in both the cysteine and the phenylalanine. Only CDR3 DNA is held: 45 bases, read in frame from base 1. The donors were healthy, HIV-negative adults who had no recently reported acute infections or vaccinations. Every donor was a Caucasian adult residing in Nashville, Tennessee, USA. CD4+ T cells were enriched by magnetic negative selection; naive cells were then positively selected on CD45RA, and the negative fraction formed the memory subset. Blood was collected by leukapheresis, and PBMCs were isolated by Ficoll-Histopaque density gradient centrifugation and then cryopreserved in liquid nitrogen vapor phase. Analytical flow cytometry was used to check the purity and quantity of every magnetically sorted T cell population. From each sorted fraction, genomic DNA was isolated and quantified by UV absorbance on a Nanodrop 2000c.

TCR CDR3 regions were amplified from genomic DNA by multiplex PCR using the deep immunoSEQ assay. For each cell subset, the extracted genomic DNA was distributed evenly across all wells of several immunoSEQ 96-well plates, and each plate served as one replicate. For sorted subsets, 200 to 250 ng of genomic DNA, equivalent to roughly 30,000 T cell genomes, went into each replicate PCR. The purified libraries were quantified using a Qubit 3.0 fluorometer, sized with a Bioanalyzer 2100, and then quantified again using the KAPA Library Quantification kit. Each immunoSEQ 96-well plate was sequenced on its own single-read 150-cycle Illumina NextSeq 550 flow cell. Concerning the study's data processing: Because the immunoSEQ output held only junctional sequences and lacked quality scores, the filtering could not match the filtering applied to full-length reads. To assign V/J genes and CDR3, sequences were annotated against IMGT germline references using PyIR, a Python wrapper for IgBLAST v1.9. Reads with weak V/J assignments (E-value above 1e-6), missing CDR3, stop codons, out-of-frame junctions, or ambiguous translated residues were removed. V3J clonotypes were defined as sequences sharing an identical inferred V gene, J gene, and CDR3 amino acid sequence. Percentage overlap between repertoires was computed as shared unique clonotypes divided by the size of the smaller repertoire. Repertoire richness was assessed with RTK rarefaction, the Chao1 estimator, and Recon v2.1 estimates of unobserved clonotypes. Generation probabilities for all TCRbeta clonotypes obtained by the gDNA method from a handful of donors were computed using OLGA. TCRdb mirrors the immuneACCESS table, restricted to in-frame sequences. Some clones are absent from its copies; in checked studies, under half trace to an unresolved V gene, and the reason for the others is unknown. V, J and clone size are taken as reported in that table, and D and trimming were inferred from the DNA itself. For this sample the table gives around 2,000,000 clones, of which 85% to 95% were detected only once. The top ten constitute roughly 0.13% of the sample.

The sequence was collected from a man younger than 30 in good health. The rearranged segments are TRBV7-9 and TRBJ2-5; TRBD1 lines up with 8 middle nucleotides. Specimen: naive CD4+ T cells sorted from blood. The cell subset or site label of this sample denotes: CD45RA+ positively selected. The sequenced DNA is TGTGCCAGCAGCTTATTAGGACAGGGTTTTGAGACCCAGTACTTC. This gives the protein CASSLLGQGFETQYF.